The 17 T cell receptor beta chains below were found in one sample sequenced in a study of shared clonotypes between healthy human individuals. Measured with immunoSEQ multiplex PCR; TCRdb has only the in-frame clones, and not every one. The profile shows more than 200,000 clones, about 69% of them singletons. Material for sequencing was memory CD4+ T cells sorted from blood. Noted subset: CD45RA-negative fraction. The source is a man aged 25 to 40 in good health.

The V and J genes are TRBV19 and TRBJ2-1, with 10 bases fitting TRBD2. J gave up 11 bases and V 7 bases, and 8 bases lay outside the gene matches. The CDR3 totals 13 residues. Looked up from germline, CDR1 is LNHDA and CDR2 is SQIVND (reference sequence). The CDR3 nucleotides read TGTGCCAGTAATCTGGCTAGCGGGAGCAAGCAGTTCTTC. Translating it yields CASNLASGSKQFF.

The J gene is TRBJ2-1, the V gene TRBV25-1; TRBD2 is a possible D gene (5 bases). The CDR3 sequence is 17 residues long. Germline values: CDR1 MGHDK, CDR2 SYGVNS. The ends were cut back, 4 bases at V and 0 bases at J, with 16 bases in the middle. The CDR3 spells CASSGEERAVSYNEQFF. The CDR3 coding sequence is TGTGCCAGCAGTGGGGAAGAGAGAGCGGTCTCCTACAATGAGCAGTTCTTC.

This chain joins TRBV7-9 and TRBJ2-1; D may correspond to TRBD1 or TRBD2 (5 bases each). The CDR3 totals 14 residues. Germline values: CDR1 SEHNR, CDR2 FQNEAQ (reference sequence). Between the trimmed V and J ends, which lost 5 bases and 9 bases, there was a span of 17 bases. The CDR3 DNA reads TGTGCCAGCAGCCCCTGGGCAGGGAGCGGTGAGCAGTTCTTC. Translated, it gives CASSPWAGSGEQFF.

The chain links TRBV2 to TRBJ1-5; D possibly corresponds to TRBD1 (6 bases). The V end was cut by 4 bases, the J end by 4 bases, with 14 bases between. CDR1 and CDR2 (germline): SNHLY, FYNNEI. CDR3 length: 15 residues. The chain's CDR3 is CASSGEGGANQPQHF. The CDR3 region has the DNA TGTGCCAGCAGTGGTGAAGGGGGGGCGAATCAGCCCCAGCATTTT.

Points on this clone: Additional DNA sequences in this sample encode the identical CDR3. This chain uses TRBV18 with TRBJ1-5; D gene unclear. CDR1 and CDR2 (germline): KGHSH, LQKENI. With 2 bases removed from V and 2 bases from J, the gap between germline ends came to 1 base. The CDR3 runs 12 residues. This CDR3 is CASSPGNQPQHF. Written as DNA, the CDR3 is TGTGCCAGCTCACCAGGCAATCAGCCCCAGCATTTT.

At least ten counts were recorded for this clone. The chain is built from TRBV11-2 and TRBJ2-7; D possibly matches TRBD1 or TRBD2 (5 bases each). CDR3 length: 15 amino acids. V was pared by 0 bases and J by 2 bases, with 11 bases between. CDR1 and CDR2 from the germline V gene are SGHAT and FQNNGV. The CDR3 spells CASSLDYRGPYEQYF. CDR3 DNA: TGTGCCAGCAGCTTAGATTATCGGGGACCCTACGAGCAGTACTTC.

This chain joins TRBV5-1 and TRBJ1-5, with D unresolved. The CDR3 has 14 residues. V shed 0 bases and J shed 6 bases, with 10 bases lying between them. Germline CDR1 and CDR2: SGHRS and YFSETQ. The CDR3 reads CASSLEVGGQPQHF. CDR3 nucleotide sequence: TGCGCCAGCAGCTTGGAGGTGGGAGGTCAGCCCCAGCATTTT.

The V call is TRBV5-8, the J call TRBJ2-3, with TRBD2 matching over 11 bases. The V segment lost 5 bases and the J segment 2 bases; nucleotides outside the gene matches: 4. CDR1 SGHTS and CDR2 YDEGEE come from the germline V gene. The CDR3 extends over 15 amino acids. The CDR3 spells CASSMGLADTDTQYF. The CDR3 region has the DNA TGTGCCAGCAGTATGGGACTAGCGGACACAGATACGCAGTATTTT.

Comment on this clone: The same CDR3 also results from other DNA sequences found in this sample. This sequence joins TRBV5-1 and TRBJ2-3; possibly TRBD1 for D (6 bases). The CDR3 has 14 residues. CDR1 and CDR2 (germline): SGHRS, YFSETQ. V lost 2 bases, J lost 2 bases, and 9 bases lay in between. CDR3 DNA sequence: TGCGCCAGCAGCTTAGACAGGTCCACAGATACGCAGTATTTT. Protein: CASSLDRSTDTQYF.

This clone was detected a few times. The gene calls are TRBV11-2 and TRBJ1-1; D gene ambiguous. Germline CDR1 is SGHAT and CDR2 is FQNNGV. This CDR3 region has 15 residues. The germline V and J ends were trimmed by 6 bases and 1 base, with 15 bases remaining between them. CDR3 sequence: CASRAIAGKNTEAFF. CDR3 DNA sequence: TGTGCCAGCAGGGCCATAGCGGGAAAGAACACTGAAGCTTTCTTT. The full variable domain, its missing parts supplied by reference TRBV11-2 and TRBJ1-1, is EAGVAQSPRYKIIEKRQSVAFWCNPISGHATLYWYQQILGQGPKLLIQFQNNGVVDDSQLPKDRFSAERLKGVDSTLKIQPAKLEDSAVYLCASRAIAGKNTEAFFGQGTRLTVV.

V usage is TRBV5-1 and J usage is TRBJ2-2; tentatively, D is TRBD1 (5 bases). Trimming shortened V by 0 bases and J by 6 bases, and 15 bases separated the two germline ends. CDR3 length: 16 residues. CDR1 is SGHRS and CDR2 is YFSETQ in the germline V gene. Written as DNA, the CDR3 is TGCGCCAGCAGCTTGGCAGGGATTAAGGTATCCGGGGAGCTGTTTTTT. This gives the protein CASSLAGIKVSGELFF.

This clone appeared a few times. The rearrangement uses TRBV11-2 and TRBJ2-5; no clear D. The CDR3 is made up of 13 amino acids. Per the germline V gene, CDR1 is SGHAT and CDR2 is FQNNGV. Trimming pared 4 bases from V and 5 bases from J, leaving 11 bases between. This CDR3 is CASSYLGMETQYF. DNA for the CDR3: TGTGCCAGCAGCTATTTGGGTATGGAGACCCAGTACTTC.

The chain combines TRBV5-1 with TRBJ1-2; D remains unclear. The CDR3 runs 15 residues. CDR1 and CDR2 from the germline V gene are SGHRS and YFSETQ. V shed 0 bases and J shed 0 bases, with 9 bases lying between them. The CDR3 DNA is TGCGCCAGCAGCTTGGGCGGGAAGTCTAACTATGGCTACACCTTC. It encodes CASSLGGKSNYGYTF.

The J gene is TRBJ2-1, the V gene TRBV18; D remains unclear. CDR1 is KGHSH and CDR2 is LQKENI in the germline V gene. V lost 2 bases to trimming and J lost 0 bases, with 8 bases between them. This CDR3 spans 15 amino acids. The chain's CDR3 is CASSPTVSSYNEQFF. Here the CDR3 DNA reads TGTGCCAGCTCACCAACGGTAAGCTCCTACAATGAGCAGTTCTTC. Filled out from reference TRBV18 and TRBJ2-1, the complete variable domain reads NAGVMQNPRHLVRRRGQEARLRCSPMKGHSHVYWYRQLPEEGLKFMVYLQKENIIDESGMPKERFSAEFPKEGPSILRIQQVVRGDSAAYFCASSPTVSSYNEQFFGPGTRLTVL.

The chain carries TRBV6-6 and TRBJ1-2; the D gene is possibly TRBD1 (6 bases). V was trimmed by 6 bases and J by 8 bases, leaving 10 bases between them. Germline V gives CDR1 MNHNY, CDR2 SVGAGI (reference sequence). CDR3 length: 11 residues. As DNA, the CDR3 is TGTGCCAGCAGCCAAGGGGGAGGCTACACCTTC. Amino acids: CASSQGGGYTF.

The genes are TRBV2 and TRBJ2-1; D perhaps matches TRBD2 (6 bases). This CDR3 has 13 residues. V lost 9 bases to trimming and J lost 3 bases, with 12 bases between them. Germline V gene data show CDR1 as SNHLY and CDR2 as FYNNEI. CDR3 coding DNA: TGTGCCAGGGGGGGAGTTAACTACAATGAGCAGTTCTTC. Its protein is CARGGVNYNEQFF.

V gene TRBV14 combines with J gene TRBJ2-2, with TRBD2 matching 10 bases. Germline-derived CDR1 and CDR2 are SGHDN and FVKESK. Unmatched junction bases numbered 6, after V lost 1 base and J lost 7 bases. The CDR3 extends over 16 amino acids. This CDR3 is CASSQALAGAGGELFF. In DNA form, the CDR3 reads TGTGCCAGCAGCCAAGCTCTAGCGGGAGCCGGCGGGGAGCTGTTTTTT. Full variable domain (rest looked up from reference TRBV14 and TRBJ2-2): EAGVTQFPSHSVIEKGQTVTLRCDPISGHDNLYWYRRVMGKEIKFLLHFVKESKQDESGMPNNRFLAERTGGTYSTLKVQPAELEDSGVYFCASSQALAGAGGELFFGEGSRLTVL.